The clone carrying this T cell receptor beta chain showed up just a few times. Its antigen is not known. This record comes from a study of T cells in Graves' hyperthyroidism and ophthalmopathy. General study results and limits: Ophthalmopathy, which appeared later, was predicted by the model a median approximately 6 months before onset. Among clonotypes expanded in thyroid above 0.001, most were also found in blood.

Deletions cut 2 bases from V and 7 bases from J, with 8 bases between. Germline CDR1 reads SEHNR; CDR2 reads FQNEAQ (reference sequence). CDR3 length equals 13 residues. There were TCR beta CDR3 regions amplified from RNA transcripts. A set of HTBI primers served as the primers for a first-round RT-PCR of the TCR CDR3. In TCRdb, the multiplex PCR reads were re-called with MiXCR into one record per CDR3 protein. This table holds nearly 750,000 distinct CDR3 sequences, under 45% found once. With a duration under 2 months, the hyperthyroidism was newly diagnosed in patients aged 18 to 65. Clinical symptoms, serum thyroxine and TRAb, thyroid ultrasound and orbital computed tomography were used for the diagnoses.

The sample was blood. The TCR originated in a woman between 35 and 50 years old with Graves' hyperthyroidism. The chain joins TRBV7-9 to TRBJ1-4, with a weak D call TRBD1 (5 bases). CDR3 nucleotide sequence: TGTGCCAGCAGCTTACAGACAGTTGAAAAACTGTTTTTT. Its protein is CASSLQTVEKLFF. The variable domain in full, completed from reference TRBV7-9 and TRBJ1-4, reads DTGVSQNPRHKITKRGQNVTFRCDPISEHNRLYWYRQTLGQGPEFLTYFQNEAQLEKSRLLSDRFSAERPKGSFSTLEIQRTEQGDSAMYLCASSLQTVEKLFFGSGTQLSVL.